This T cell receptor beta chain stems from a study of cytomegalovirus exposure and HLA in healthy donors. General observations from the study: Reported results showed that the classifier diagnosed cytomegalovirus status with high specificity and sensitivity.

In regard to this clone: Its target is not known.

These donors were members of the roughly 130-subject validation cohort, a group separate from the roughly 670-subject first cohort. This CDR3 region has 14 residues. The V gene lost 2 bases and the J gene lost 5 bases, with 12 bases spanning the gap. Germline assignment: CDR1 MNHNS and CDR2 SASEGT. Sequencing was performed with immunoSEQ multiplex PCR; in TCRdb, only in-frame clones are kept and a portion is missing. The sample comprises 95,000 to 120,000 clones, under 85% of which are singletons, and approximately 2.9% rests with the top ten. V usage is TRBV6-1 and J usage is TRBJ1-1; D might be TRBD1 (5 bases). The specimen sequenced was PBMCs. This TCR derives from a woman between 18 and 29 years old in good health and CMV-seronegative. This CDR3 is CASSESRGRTEAFF. The CDR3 nucleotides read TGTGCCAGCAGTGAATCGCGGGGGAGGACTGAAGCTTTCTTT.